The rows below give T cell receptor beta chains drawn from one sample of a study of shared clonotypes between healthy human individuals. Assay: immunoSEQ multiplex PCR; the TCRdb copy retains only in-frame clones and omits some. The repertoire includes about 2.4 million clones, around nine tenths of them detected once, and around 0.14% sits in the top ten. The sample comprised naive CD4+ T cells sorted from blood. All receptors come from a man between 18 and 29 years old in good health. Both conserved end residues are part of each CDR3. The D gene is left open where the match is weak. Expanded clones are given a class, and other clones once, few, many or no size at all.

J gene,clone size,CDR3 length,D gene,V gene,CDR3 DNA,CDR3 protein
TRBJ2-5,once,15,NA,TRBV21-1,TGTGCCAGCAGCAAAAACGGCGGCCCCAAAGAGACCCAGTACTTC,CASSKNGGPKETQYF
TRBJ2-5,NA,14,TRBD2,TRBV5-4,TGTGCCAGCAGCGCTAGCGGAGCCCAAGAGACCCAGTACTTC,CASSASGAQETQYF
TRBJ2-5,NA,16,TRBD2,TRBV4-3,TGCGCCAGCAGCCAAGATCGGGGACTAGGCCAAGAGACCCAGTACTTC,CASSQDRGLGQETQYF
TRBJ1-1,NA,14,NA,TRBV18,TGTGCCAGCTCACCGGTGGCATTGAACACTGAAGCTTTCTTT,CASSPVALNTEAFF
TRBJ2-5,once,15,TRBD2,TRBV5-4,TGTGCCAGCAGCTTGGGGGGGACTATAGAAGAGACCCAGTACTTC,CASSLGGTIEETQYF
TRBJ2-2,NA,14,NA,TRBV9,TGTGCCAGCAGCGTAGGAGGGGCCATCGGGGAGCTGTTTTTT,CASSVGGAIGELFF
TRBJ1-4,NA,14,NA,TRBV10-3,TGTGCCATATCCTTAGGGAAGGAGAGTGAAAAACTGTTTTTT,CAISLGKESEKLFF
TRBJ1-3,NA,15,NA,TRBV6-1,TGTGCCAGCAGTGAAGAAAAGGTCTCGGGAAACACCATATATTTT,CASSEEKVSGNTIYF
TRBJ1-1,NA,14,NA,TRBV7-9,TGTGCCAGCAGTTCTGGAAGGGAGAACACTGAAGCTTTCTTT,CASSSGRENTEAFF
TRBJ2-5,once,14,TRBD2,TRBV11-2,TGTGCCAGCAGCTTACTTGCTAGCGGAGAGACCCAGTACTTC,CASSLLASGETQYF
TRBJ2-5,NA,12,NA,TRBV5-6,TGTGCCAGCAGGAAGGGTTTGGAGACCCAGTACTTC,CASRKGLETQYF
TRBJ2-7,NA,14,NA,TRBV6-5,TGTGCCAGCAGCCCCGACGTGTGGGCCTACGAGCAGTACTTC,CASSPDVWAYEQYF
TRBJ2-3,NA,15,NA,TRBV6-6,TGTGCCAGCAGTTACAGGCCAGGAGGCACAGATACGCAGTATTTT,CASSYRPGGTDTQYF
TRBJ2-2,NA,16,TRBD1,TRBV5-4,TGTGCCAGCAGCACGGGACAGGGGGCGAGAGCCGGGGAGCTGTTTTTT,CASSTGQGARAGELFF
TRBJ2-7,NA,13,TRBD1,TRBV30,TGTGCCATCGACAGGGGACAAACCTACGAGCAGTACTTC,CAIDRGQTYEQYF
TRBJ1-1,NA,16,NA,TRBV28,TGTGCCAGCAGTGAGGTCCCGAGCGCGAGGAACACTGAAGCTTTCTTT,CASSEVPSARNTEAFF